This T cell receptor (beta chain) was identified during a study of OX40 agonist ivuxolimab in advanced cancers. At the level of the study: Aged 23 to 79 with a mean of around 60 years, they were about 78% male. Earlier anti-PD-1, anti-PD-L1 or anti-CTLA-4 therapy was permitted; about 39% had received some.

Study-wide findings and caveats: Both CD4+ and CD8+ T cell populations in blood had undergone clonal expansion by week 6 at 0.1 to 3.0 mg/kg. CD4+ T cells averaged fewer expanded clones than CD8+ T cells.

Turning to this clone: Antigen specificity is unknown.

Deletions cut 5 bases from V and 3 bases from J, with 5 bases between. The germline V gene has CDR1 SGHTA and CDR2 FQGNSA. This CDR3 spans 11 amino acids. The protocol was immunoSEQ multiplex PCR, while the TCRdb copy is restricted to in-frame clones and leaves out a portion. The sample carries about 24,000 clones, about 83% recorded once. Sequencing was performed on CD4+ or CD8+ T cells sorted from blood, taken in a trial of the OX40 agonist ivuxolimab. The TCR comes from an adult with an advanced solid tumor such as melanoma, head and neck, liver or kidney cancer. V is TRBV7-2 and J is TRBJ2-7; D is unresolved. The CDR3 loop reads CASSLNYEQYF. The DNA for the CDR3 is TGTGCCAGCAGCCTTAACTACGAGCAGTACTTC.